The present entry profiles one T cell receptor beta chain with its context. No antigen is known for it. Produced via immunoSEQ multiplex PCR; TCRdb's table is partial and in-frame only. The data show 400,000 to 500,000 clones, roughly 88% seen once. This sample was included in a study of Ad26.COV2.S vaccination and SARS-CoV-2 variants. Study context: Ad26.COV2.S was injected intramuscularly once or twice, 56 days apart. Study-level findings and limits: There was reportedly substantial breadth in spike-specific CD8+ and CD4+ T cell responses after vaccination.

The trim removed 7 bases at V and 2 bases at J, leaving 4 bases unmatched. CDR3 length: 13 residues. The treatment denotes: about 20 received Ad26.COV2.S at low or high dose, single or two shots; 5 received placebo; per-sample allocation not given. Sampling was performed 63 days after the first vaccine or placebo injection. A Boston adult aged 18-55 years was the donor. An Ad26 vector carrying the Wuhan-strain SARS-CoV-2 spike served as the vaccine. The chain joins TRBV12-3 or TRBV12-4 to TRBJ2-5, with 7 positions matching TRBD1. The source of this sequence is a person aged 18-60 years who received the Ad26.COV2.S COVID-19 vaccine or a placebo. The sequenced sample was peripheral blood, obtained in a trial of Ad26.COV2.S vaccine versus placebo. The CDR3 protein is CASTWTGQETQYF. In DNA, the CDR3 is TGTGCCAGCACCTGGACAGGTCAAGAGACCCAGTACTTC.